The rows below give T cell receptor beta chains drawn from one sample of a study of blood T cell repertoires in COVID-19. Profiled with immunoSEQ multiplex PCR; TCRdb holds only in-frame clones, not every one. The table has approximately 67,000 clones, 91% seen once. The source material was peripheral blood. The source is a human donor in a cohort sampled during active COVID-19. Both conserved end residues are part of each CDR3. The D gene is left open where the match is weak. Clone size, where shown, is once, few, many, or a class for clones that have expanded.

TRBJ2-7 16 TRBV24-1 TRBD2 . TGTGCCACCAGTGATTTGTCCCCACTAGCGCTCGACGAGCAGTACTTC CATSDLSPLALDEQYF
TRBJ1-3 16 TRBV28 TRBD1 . TGTGCCAGCAGTTCCCACGGGACAGGGGCAGGAAACACCATATATTTT CASSSHGTGAGNTIYF
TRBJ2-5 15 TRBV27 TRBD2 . TGTGCCAGCAGTTTGGGGGGGATGTCCCGAGAGACCCAGTACTTC CASSLGGMSRETQYF
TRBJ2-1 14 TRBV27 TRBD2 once TGTGCCAGCAGTCTAGCGGGAGAGTACAATGAGCAGTTCTTC CASSLAGEYNEQFF
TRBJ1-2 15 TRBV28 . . TGTGCCAGCAGGGAACCGGGACAAGGGGCCTATGGCTACACCTTC CASREPGQGAYGYTF
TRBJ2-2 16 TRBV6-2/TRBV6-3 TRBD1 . TGTGCCAGCAGTTCATCCCCGGGACAGGGGAACCGGGAGCTGTTTTTT CASSSSPGQGNRELFF
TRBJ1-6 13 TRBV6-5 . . TGTGCCAGCAGTCTGACAGATAATTCACCCCTCCACTTT CASSLTDNSPLHF
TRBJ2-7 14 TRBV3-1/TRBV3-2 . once TGTGCCAGCAGCCAAGAGGCATCCAGCTACGAGCAGTACTTC CASSQEASSYEQYF
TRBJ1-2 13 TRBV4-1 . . TGCGCCAGCAGCGAACAGGATAACTATGGCTACACCTTC CASSEQDNYGYTF
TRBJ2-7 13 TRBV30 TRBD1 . TGTGCCTGGAGTGACGGGACAGGGGGCTTTGGGAACTTC CAWSDGTGGFGNF
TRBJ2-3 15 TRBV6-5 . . TGTGCCAGCAGCCGCGCTAGCGAAAGAACAGATACGCAGTATTTT CASSRASERTDTQYF
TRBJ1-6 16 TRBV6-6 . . TGTGCCAGCAGTTACCCAGGGTCGGTCAATAATTCACCCCTCCACTTT CASSYPGSVNNSPLHF
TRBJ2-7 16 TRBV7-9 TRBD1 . TGTGCCAGCAGCTTAGACCCGGGACAGGGACGGCACGAGCAGTACTTC CASSLDPGQGRHEQYF
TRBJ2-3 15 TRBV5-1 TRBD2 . TGCGCCAGCAACTCGATGGCCGGGGGGGTCAATACGCAGTATTTT CASNSMAGGVNTQYF
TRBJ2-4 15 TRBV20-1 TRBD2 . TGCAGTGCTAGTGATTTGGGACTAGCGGAAAACATTCAGTACTTC CSASDLGLAENIQYF
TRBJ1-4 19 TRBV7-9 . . TGTGCCAGCAGCTTAGCTCCTCTATGGACACGAGCAACTAATGAAAAACTGTTTTTT CASSLAPLWTRATNEKLFF
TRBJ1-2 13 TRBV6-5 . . TGTGCCAGCAGTCGTACACCCCACTATGGCTACACCTTC CASSRTPHYGYTF
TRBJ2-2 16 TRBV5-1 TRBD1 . TGCGCCAGCAGCGACGGGACAGGGGGCCGGACCGGGGAGCTGTTTTTT CASSDGTGGRTGELFF
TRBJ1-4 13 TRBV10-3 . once TGTGCCATCAGCGGACAGACTAATGAAAAACTGTTTTTT CAISGQTNEKLFF
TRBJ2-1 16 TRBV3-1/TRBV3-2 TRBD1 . TGTGCCAGCAGCCGTTGGGACAGGGGGTCTGGTAATGAGCAGTTCTTC CASSRWDRGSGNEQFF
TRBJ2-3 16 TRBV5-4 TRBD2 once TGTGCCAGCAGCTTGGTGGGCGGGGGGGACACAGATACGCAGTATTTT CASSLVGGGDTDTQYF
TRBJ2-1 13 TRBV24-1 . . TGTGCCACCAGTGATTCGGGTTACAATGAGCAGTTCTTC CATSDSGYNEQFF
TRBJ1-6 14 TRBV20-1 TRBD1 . TGCAGTGCTGGTGACAGGGGGTATAATTCACCCCTCCACTTT CSAGDRGYNSPLHF
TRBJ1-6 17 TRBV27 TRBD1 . TGTGCCAGCAGTTTATCACAGGGGCGCGGAGATAATTCACCCCTCCACTTT CASSLSQGRGDNSPLHF
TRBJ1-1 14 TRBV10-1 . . TGCGCCAGCAGTGAGTTCCCTGGGGCCTCTGAAGCTTTCTTT CASSEFPGASEAFF
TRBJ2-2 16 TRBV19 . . TGTGCCAGTAGTCTCCGGGCTCCAGACACGGGAGGGGAGCTGTTTTTT CASSLRAPDTGGELFF
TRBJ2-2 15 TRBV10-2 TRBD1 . TGCGCCAGCAGGGAGACAGGGAGAGAAACCGGGGAGCTGTTTTTT CASRETGRETGELFF
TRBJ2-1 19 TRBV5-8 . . TGTGCCAGCAGCTTTGGGTTAAGTGCTGGGACTCCCTCCTACAATGAGCAGTTCTTC CASSFGLSAGTPSYNEQFF
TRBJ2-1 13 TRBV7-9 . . TGTGCCAGCAGCTCTTCAGGTATTGGTGAGCAGTTCTTC CASSSSGIGEQFF
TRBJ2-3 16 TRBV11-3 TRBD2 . TGTGCCAGCAGCCGAACCTACGCTAGCGGGGACCATACGCAGTATTTT CASSRTYASGDHTQYF
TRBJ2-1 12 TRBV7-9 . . TGTGCCAGCAGCTTCGCCACAGAGGGCCGGTTCTTC CASSFATEGRFF
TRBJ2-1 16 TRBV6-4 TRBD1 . TGTGCCAGCAGCGACAGACAGGGTCCGGGCAACAATGAGCAGTTCTTC CASSDRQGPGNNEQFF
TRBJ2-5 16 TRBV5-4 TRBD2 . TGTGCCAGCAGCCCCCGGACTAGCGGGGGGCAAGAGACCCAGTACTTC CASSPRTSGGQETQYF
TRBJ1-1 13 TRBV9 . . TGTGCCAGCAGCCCCCAGGTGAACACTGAAGCTTTCTTT CASSPQVNTEAFF
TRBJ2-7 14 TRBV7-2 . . TGTGCCAGCAGCCATCGACAGGGAGGCTACGAGCAGTACTTC CASSHRQGGYEQYF